This T cell receptor beta chain was documented in a study of CD8+CD57+ T cells in acquired aplastic anemia. Profiles of TCR beta VDJ and CDR3 were generated from a genomic DNA template. TCRdb ran MiXCR on the reads and lists one entry per CDR3 protein. Here the sample spans about 110,000 distinct CDR3 sequences, approximately 48% being singletons. Sequencing input: sorted CD4+, CD8+, or CD8+CD57+ T cells (not recorded which) from PBMCs. The receptor comes from a human donor in good health, serving as a control.

The CDR3 protein is CATSRRPLSTGELFF. CDR3 in DNA: TGTGCCACCAGCAGAAGGCCCCTCTCTACCGGGGAGCTGTTTTTT. This sequence joins TRBV15 and TRBJ2-2; no definite D call. Germline values: CDR1 LNHNV, CDR2 YYDKDF (reference sequence). V lost 2 bases and J 5 bases, leaving 12 bases between the germline ends. The CDR3 has 15 amino acids.